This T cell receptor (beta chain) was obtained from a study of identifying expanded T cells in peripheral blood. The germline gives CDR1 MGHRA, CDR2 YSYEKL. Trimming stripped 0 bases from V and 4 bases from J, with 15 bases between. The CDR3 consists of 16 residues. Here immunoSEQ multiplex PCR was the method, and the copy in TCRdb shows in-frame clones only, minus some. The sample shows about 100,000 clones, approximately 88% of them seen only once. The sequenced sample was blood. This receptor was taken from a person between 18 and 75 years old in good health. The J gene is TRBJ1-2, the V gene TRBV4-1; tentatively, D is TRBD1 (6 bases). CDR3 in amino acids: CASSQDPQGRGYGYTF. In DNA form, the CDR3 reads TGCGCCAGCAGCCAAGATCCGCAGGGGCGAGGCTATGGCTACACCTTC.